These 18 T cell receptor beta chains were sequenced from one sample in a study of T-cell memory formation after mild COVID-19. TCRdb itself ran the 5' RACE reads through MiXCR, one entry per CDR3 protein. This sample has approximately 290,000 distinct CDR3 sequences, with roughly 8.2% found just once. The sequenced material came from PBMCs or a T cell subset sorted from them (not recorded which). The source of these receptors is a man younger than 30 who had mild COVID-19 (a few samples of this study predate the infection). Cell type and time point are not known.

This clonotype has more than one count but fewer than ten. The rearrangement links TRBV6-2 or TRBV6-3 to TRBJ1-1; 9 bases fit TRBD1. The germline V gene encodes CDR1 MNHEY and CDR2 SVGEGT. This CDR3 contains 18 residues. The ends lost 2 bases at V and 1 base at J; junction bases unmatched: 11. The CDR3 reads CASSYVIGTGLGNTEAFF. The CDR3 DNA sequence: TGTGCCAGCAGTTACGTGATTGGGACAGGGTTGGGGAACACTGAAGCTTTCTTT.

The CDR3 sequence is CASSFYQGMSDYGYTF. CDR3 nucleotide sequence: TGCGCCAGCAGCTTCTACCAGGGGATGAGCGACTATGGCTACACCTTC. V gene TRBV5-1 combines with J gene TRBJ1-2, with a possible D match to TRBD1 (6 bases). The V gene's germline CDR1 is SGHRS and CDR2 YFSETQ. This CDR3 spans 16 amino acids. V lost 2 bases and J lost 3, with 17 bases in between. The full variable domain, its missing parts supplied by reference TRBV5-1 and TRBJ1-2, is KAGVTQTPRYLIKTRGQQVTLSCSPISGHRSVSWYQQTPGQGLQFLFEYFSETQRNKGNFPGRFSGRQFSNSRSEMNVSTLELGDSALYLCASSFYQGMSDYGYTFGSGTRLTVV.

This clonotype was observed a handful of times. This CDR3 is CASSLGGLAEQETQYF. The CDR3 DNA reads as TGTGCCAGCAGCTTAGGGGGACTAGCGGAGCAAGAGACCCAGTACTTC. The genes are TRBV7-2 and TRBJ2-5; TRBD2 agrees at 11 bases. The junction had 3 bases not matched to a gene; V was cut back by 1 base and J by 2 bases. From germline, CDR1 is SGHTA and CDR2 FQGNSA. The CDR3 runs to 16 residues.

This clonotype was counted between two and nine times. The V and J genes are TRBV12-3 or TRBV12-4 and TRBJ1-4; tentative D call: TRBD1 (6 bases). This CDR3 contains 15 residues. Trimming took off 5 bases at V and 7 bases at J, with 17 bases between the two ends. The CDR3 DNA is TGTGCCAGCAGTCCGGGGAGCCAAGGGGGTGAAAAACTGTTTTTT. Amino acids: CASSPGSQGGEKLFF.

The genes are TRBV12-3 or TRBV12-4 and TRBJ2-2; D perhaps matches TRBD2 (6 bases). V lost 6 bases and J 6 bases, leaving 17 bases between the germline ends. The CDR3 sequence is 15 residues long. CDR3: CASSRGGGYPGELFF. CDR3 DNA sequence: TGTGCCAGCAGCCGAGGCGGAGGGTACCCCGGGGAGCTGTTTTTT.

This clonotype came up a few times. The CDR3 spells CASELAGDSLTYNEQFF. Here the CDR3 DNA reads TGTGCCAGCGAACTAGCGGGGGACTCACTAACCTACAATGAGCAGTTCTTC. The gene calls are TRBV7-9 and TRBJ2-1; 11 positions agree with TRBD2. The CDR3 has 17 amino acids. Germline CDR1 reads SEHNR; CDR2 reads FQNEAQ (reference sequence). The V segment lost 8 bases and the J segment 2 bases; nucleotides outside the gene matches: 11. The variable domain in full, completed from reference TRBV7-9 and TRBJ2-1, reads DTGVSQNPRHKITKRGQNVTFRCDPISEHNRLYWYRQTLGQGPEFLTYFQNEAQLEKSRLLSDRFSAERPKGSFSTLEIQRTEQGDSAMYLCASELAGDSLTYNEQFFGPGTRLTVL.

The chain links TRBV7-2 to TRBJ2-5; D is unresolved. This CDR3 is built from 15 residues. The V gene's germline CDR1 is SGHTA and CDR2 FQGNSA. The V end was cut by 4 bases, the J end by 0 bases, with 12 bases between. In DNA form, the CDR3 reads TGTGCCAGCAGCTGGAGATTGGGGTACCAAGAGACCCAGTACTTC. Translation: CASSWRLGYQETQYF. Using reference TRBV7-2 and TRBJ2-5 for the parts outside the CDR3, the full variable domain is GAGVSQSPSNKVTEKGKDVELRCDPISGHTALYWYRQSLGQGLEFLIYFQGNSAPDKSGLPSDRFSAERTGGSVSTLTIQRTQQEDSAVYLCASSWRLGYQETQYFGPGTRLLVL.

This clonotype was seen only once. V is TRBV3-1 and J is TRBJ1-1, with D hard to call. Trimming took 0 bases from V and 1 from J, leaving 15 bases between them. This CDR3 contains 17 residues. The V gene's germline CDR1 is LGHDT and CDR2 YNNKEL (reference sequence). CDR3 region: CASSQDKIAVRNTEAFF. In DNA form, the CDR3 reads TGTGCCAGCAGCCAAGATAAGATAGCGGTAAGGAACACTGAAGCTTTCTTT.

There are a few counts of this clonotype. The chain uses TRBV7-9 and TRBJ1-6; D is unresolved. The germline V and J ends were trimmed by 1 base and 3 bases, with 10 bases remaining between them. Germline CDR1 SEHNR, CDR2 FQNEAQ (reference sequence). CDR3 length: 16 residues. DNA of the CDR3: TGTGCCAGCAGCTTAGTGGGCCGAAACTATAATTCACCCCTCCACTTT. It translates to CASSLVGRNYNSPLHF.

This clonotype turned up a few times. This chain links TRBV7-2 with TRBJ2-5; D is undetermined. Between the trimmed V and J ends, which lost 5 bases and 3 bases, there was a span of 10 bases. The CDR3 loop spans 13 amino acids. CDR1 and CDR2 (germline): SGHTA, FQGNSA. The CDR3 is CASSPFHEETQYF. The CDR3 DNA reads TGTGCCAGCAGCCCCTTCCACGAAGAGACCCAGTACTTC. The full variable domain, completed using reference TRBV7-2 and TRBJ2-5, is GAGVSQSPSNKVTEKGKDVELRCDPISGHTALYWYRQSLGQGLEFLIYFQGNSAPDKSGLPSDRFSAERTGGSVSTLTIQRTQQEDSAVYLCASSPFHEETQYFGPGTRLLVL.

This clonotype was counted between two and nine times. The rearrangement joins TRBV4-1 to TRBJ2-2, with no clear D. The CDR3 length is 16 residues. The germline V gene has CDR1 MGHRA and CDR2 YSYEKL. Trimming left V 0 bases short and J 3 bases short, with 11 bases between. CDR3 loop: CASSQEPPRDTGELFF. Written as DNA, the CDR3 is TGCGCCAGCAGCCAAGAACCCCCACGGGACACCGGGGAGCTGTTTTTT.

The table lists this clonotype with a few counts. The gene calls are TRBV19 and TRBJ1-2; 10 nucleotides line up with TRBD1. The germline V gene has CDR1 LNHDA and CDR2 SQIVND (reference sequence). This CDR3 spans 15 amino acids. With V trimmed by 6 bases and J by 4 bases, 8 bases remained unmatched. CDR3 bases: TGTGCCAGTAGCGCGACAGGGGGCGAACCCTATGGCTACACCTTC. This sequence encodes CASSATGGEPYGYTF.

CDR3 residues: CASSPSFPYEQYF. In nucleotides, the CDR3 is TGTGCCAGCAGCCCCTCCTTCCCCTACGAGCAGTACTTC. The V call is TRBV7-2, the J call TRBJ2-7; no firm D call. With 5 bases removed from V and 2 bases from J, the gap between germline ends came to 10 bases. CDR1 is SGHTA, CDR2 FQGNSA, per germline. There are 13 residues in the CDR3.

This clonotype was seen a handful of times. The chain has TRBV4-1 and TRBJ2-7; no definite D call. Germline assignment: CDR1 MGHRA and CDR2 YSYEKL. This CDR3 is built from 15 residues. With 2 bases removed from V and 2 bases from J, the gap between germline ends came to 13 bases. The CDR3 DNA reads TGCGCCAGCAGCCAAAAGGGCGGAAACACCTACGAGCAGTACTTC. Translating it yields CASSQKGGNTYEQYF.

This chain uses TRBV13 with TRBJ1-4; D remains ambiguous. The CDR3 has 14 amino acids. Germline assignment: CDR1 PRHDT and CDR2 FYEKMQ (reference sequence). V was cut by 1 base and J by 4 bases, with 7 bases left in between. The CDR3 bases are TGTGCCAGCAGCTTAGAGCGATATAATGAAAAACTGTTTTTT. This encodes CASSLERYNEKLFF.

This clonotype was counted only a few times. The V gene is TRBV20-1, the J gene TRBJ1-1; no definite D call. V was trimmed by 6 bases and J by 0 bases, leaving 11 bases between them. Germline CDR1 and CDR2: DFQATT and SNEGSKA (reference sequence). CDR3 length equals 13 residues. The CDR3 DNA is TGCAGTGCCCCGCCGGTAATGAACACTGAAGCTTTCTTT. The encoded protein is CSAPPVMNTEAFF.

This clonotype was detected only a few times. V usage is TRBV7-2 and J usage is TRBJ1-4; no reliable D call. V lost 2 bases and J 2 bases, leaving 18 bases between the germline ends. CDR1 and CDR2 from the germline V gene are SGHTA and FQGNSA. The CDR3 runs to 18 residues. The CDR3 loop is CASSLTQPLDLTNEKLFF. CDR3 nucleotides: TGTGCCAGCAGCTTAACACAGCCCTTAGACCTTACTAATGAAAAACTGTTTTTT.

This clonotype has at least ten counts. The chain links TRBV15 to TRBJ2-3; D tentatively reads TRBD1 or TRBD2 (5 bases each). The V end lost 1 base, the J end lost 0 bases, and 8 bases lay between the germline ends. CDR1 is LNHNV and CDR2 is YYDKDF in the germline V gene (reference sequence). The CDR3 runs to 15 residues. The CDR3 bases are TGTGCCACCAGCAGAGTGGGGGACAGCACAGATACGCAGTATTTT. Translating it yields CATSRVGDSTDTQYF.